The sequence of this T cell receptor (beta chain) was determined in a study of T-cell memory formation after mild COVID-19. This clonotype was seen more than once but under ten times. The antigen remains unidentified. This CDR3 has 14 residues. V lost 6 bases and J lost 0, with 10 bases in between. From germline, CDR1 is ENHRY and CDR2 SYGVKD. The study's findings and limits: Clones shrinking from day 15 to 85 showed even CD4/CD8 mixes; later expanders tilted CD4+. Mostly located in CM and EM were contracting CD4+ clones, with contracting CD8+ clones located in EMRA. Nothing confirmed that second-wave clones peaking on day 37 were specific for SARS-CoV-2.

TCRdb independently ran MiXCR on the 5' RACE reads; one entry per CDR3 protein. The sample has about 430,000 distinct CDR3 sequences; 20% to 25% are singletons. The sequencing sample was made of PBMCs or a T cell subset sorted from them (not recorded which). The receptor's source is an adult woman who had mild COVID-19 (a few samples of this study predate the infection). Cell type and time point are not known. The chain uses TRBV10-3 and TRBJ2-3, with D possibly being TRBD1 (5 bases). Here the CDR3 reads CAISTTASTDTQYF. CDR3 coding DNA: TGTGCCATCAGCACGACAGCGAGCACAGATACGCAGTATTTT.